A single sample is the source of the 15 T cell receptor beta chains below, sequenced in a study of radiotherapy plus CTLA-4 blockade in lung cancer. Assay: immunoSEQ multiplex PCR; the TCRdb copy retains only in-frame clones and omits some. The sample holds more than 40,000 clones, about two thirds seen once. The sequences come from peripheral blood, collected from a patient treated with radiotherapy plus ipilimumab. These receptors were obtained from a human donor with non-small cell lung cancer who had a partial response to radiotherapy plus ipilimumab.

CDR3 sequence: CASSSMDRVYTEAFF. CDR3 bases: TGTGCCAGCAGCTCCATGGACAGGGTTTACACTGAAGCTTTCTTT. The J gene is TRBJ1-1, the V gene TRBV27; 8 bases match TRBD1. The CDR3 sequence is 15 residues long. Per the germline V gene, CDR1 is MNHEY and CDR2 is SMNVEV (reference sequence). J gave up 3 bases and V 6 bases, and 9 bases lay outside the gene matches.

The CDR3: CASSLNGGVHEQYF. For the CDR3, the DNA is TGTGCCAGCAGCTTAAACGGGGGGGTTCACGAGCAGTACTTC. The V gene is TRBV5-6, the J gene TRBJ2-7; 8 bases are shared with TRBD2. The CDR3 consists of 14 residues. V trimming: 2 bases; J trimming: 5 bases; junction bases outside the gene matches: 6. Per the germline V gene, CDR1 is SGHDT and CDR2 is YYEEEE. Variable domain in full (rest from reference TRBV5-6 and TRBJ2-7): DAGVTQSPTHLIKTRGQQVTLRCSPKSGHDTVSWYQQALGQGPQFIFQYYEEEERQRGNFPDRFSGHQFPNYSSELNVNALLLGDSALYLCASSLNGGVHEQYFGPGTRLTVT.

This sequence joins TRBV9 and TRBJ1-2, with D perhaps matching TRBD1 (6 bases). V shed 3 bases and J shed 8 bases, with 20 bases lying between them. Germline V gene data show CDR1 as SGDLS and CDR2 as YYNGEE. The CDR3 covers 15 residues. CDR3 in DNA: TGTGCCAGCAGCGAACCGGGGGGGGCTGATCGAGGCTACACCTTC. Its translation is CASSEPGGADRGYTF. Full variable domain (outside the CDR3, taken from reference TRBV9 and TRBJ1-2): DSGVTQTPKHLITATGQRVTLRCSPRSGDLSVYWYQQSLDQGLQFLIQYYNGEERAKGNILERFSAQQFPDLHSELNLSSLELGDSALYFCASSEPGGADRGYTFGSGTRLTVV.

The chain uses TRBV9 and TRBJ2-3; maybe TRBD2 (7 bases). The germline CDR1 and CDR2 sequences are SGDLS and YYNGEE. This CDR3 comprises 15 residues. Trimming stripped 6 bases from V and 6 bases from J, with 20 bases between. CDR3 protein: CASKREGGGGDTQYF. In DNA, the CDR3 is TGTGCCAGCAAGAGGGAGGGCGGGGGCGGCGATACGCAGTATTTT.

The V and J genes are TRBV5-1 and TRBJ2-2; 9 bases match TRBD2. The V gene end was trimmed by 7 bases and the J gene end by 4 bases; junction bases not matched to a gene: 14. Germline-derived CDR1 and CDR2 are SGHRS and YFSETQ. The CDR3 extends over 17 amino acids. The CDR3: CASSPHGTSSVTGELFF. In DNA, the CDR3 is TGCGCCAGCTCACCCCACGGGACTAGCAGCGTCACCGGGGAGCTGTTTTTT.

This clone has just a few counts. The rearrangement joins TRBV30 to TRBJ1-1; tentative D call: TRBD1 (6 bases). This CDR3 has 15 residues. The V end lost 2 bases, the J end lost 0 bases, and 13 bases lay between the germline ends. Germline values: CDR1 GTSNPN, CDR2 SVGIG (reference sequence). The CDR3 DNA sequence: TGTGCCTGGAGTCGGGCAGGGGCGCTGAACACTGAAGCTTTCTTT. This codes for CAWSRAGALNTEAFF.

This clone appeared a few times. The chain recombines TRBV7-2 with TRBJ2-7; 8 bases align to TRBD2. Per the germline V gene, CDR1 is SGHTA and CDR2 is FQGNSA. V was pared by 2 bases and J by 3 bases, with 6 bases of the junction left unmatched. The CDR3 covers 15 residues. The DNA for the CDR3 is TGTGCCAGCAGCTTACACAGCGGGAGTCACTACGAGCAGTACTTC. Protein sequence: CASSLHSGSHYEQYF.

This chain links TRBV5-4 with TRBJ2-7; TRBD2 matches 7 bases. Germline values: CDR1 SGHNT, CDR2 YYREEE (reference sequence). V lost 2 bases to trimming and J lost 7 bases; unmatched junction nucleotides: 6. The CDR3 contains 13 residues. CDR3 in DNA: TGTGCCAGCAGCTTAGAACTAGCGACAGAGCAGTACTTC. It specifies CASSLELATEQYF.

The chain is built from TRBV6-5 and TRBJ1-2; 9 nucleotides line up with TRBD1. The CDR3 covers 15 residues. After removal of 5 bases from V and 8 bases from J, the junction contained 12 bases not matched to a gene. The V gene's germline CDR1 is MNHEY and CDR2 SVGAGI. CDR3 nucleotide sequence: TGTGCCAGCAGTATGGGGGGACAGGGAGTTCAGGGCTACACCTTC. Encoded protein: CASSMGGQGVQGYTF.

This rearrangement joins TRBV30 to TRBJ1-1; TRBD1 might be the D (5 bases). This CDR3 comprises 16 residues. V shed 0 bases and J shed 0 bases, with 14 bases lying between them. CDR1 is GTSNPN and CDR2 is SVGIG in the germline V gene (reference sequence). This CDR3 reads CAWSVRGGYMNTEAFF. CDR3 bases: TGTGCCTGGAGTGTACGGGGGGGGTATATGAACACTGAAGCTTTCTTT.

This rearrangement joins TRBV5-4 to TRBJ2-5; 11 positions match TRBD1. CDR1 is SGHNT and CDR2 is YYREEE in the germline V gene (reference sequence). The CDR3 loop spans 14 amino acids. V shed 3 bases and J 4 bases; nucleotides not matched to a gene: 2. The CDR3 nucleotides read TGTGCCAGCAGCTCGGACAGGGGGCGAGAGACCCAGTACTTC. It yields the protein CASSSDRGRETQYF.

V usage is TRBV6-6 and J usage is TRBJ1-1, with D perhaps matching TRBD1 (5 bases). Per the germline V gene, CDR1 is MNHNY and CDR2 is SVGAGI (reference sequence). The ends were cut back, 5 bases at V and 3 bases at J, with 10 bases in the middle. The CDR3 sequence is 13 residues long. The CDR3 DNA sequence: TGTGCCAGCAGTCCAAGGGGTGACACTGAAGCTTTCTTT. Translated, it gives CASSPRGDTEAFF.

This clone was recorded a few times. CDR3 in DNA: TGTGCCAGCAGTGAACGAGGGTTGGGCTACGAGCAGTACTTC. As protein: CASSERGLGYEQYF. V usage is TRBV2 and J usage is TRBJ2-7; tentatively, D is TRBD2 (5 bases). The V end was cut by 2 bases, the J end by 3 bases, with 11 bases between. This CDR3 is built from 14 residues. Germline CDR1 SNHLY, CDR2 FYNNEI.

This chain uses TRBV5-1 with TRBJ1-1; D call uncertain. This CDR3 is 15 amino acids long. Trimming took 3 bases from V and 1 from J, leaving 13 bases between them. In germline, CDR1 is SGHRS, CDR2 YFSETQ. In DNA, the CDR3 is TGCGCCAGCAGCTCCCAAGGACGGGGGAACACTGAAGCTTTCTTT. This translates into CASSSQGRGNTEAFF.

CDR3 in amino acids: CASSLVQGMGTEAFF. In DNA, the CDR3 is TGTGCCAGCAGCTTAGTACAGGGGATGGGCACTGAAGCTTTCTTT. The V gene is TRBV7-2, the J gene TRBJ1-1; the match to TRBD1 covers 7 bases. The CDR3 has 15 amino acids. The germline CDR1 and CDR2 sequences are SGHTA and FQGNSA. The V gene end was trimmed by 1 base and the J gene end by 4 bases; junction bases not matched to a gene: 6.